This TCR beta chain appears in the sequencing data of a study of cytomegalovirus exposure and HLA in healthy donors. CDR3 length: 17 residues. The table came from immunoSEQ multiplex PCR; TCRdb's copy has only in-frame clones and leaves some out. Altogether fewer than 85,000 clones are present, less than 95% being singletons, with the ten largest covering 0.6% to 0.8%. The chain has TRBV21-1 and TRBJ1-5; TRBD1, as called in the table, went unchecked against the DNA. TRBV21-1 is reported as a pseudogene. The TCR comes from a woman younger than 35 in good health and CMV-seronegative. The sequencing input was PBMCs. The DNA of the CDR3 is TGTGCCAGCAGCACTATACTCCGGGACAGGTTCAATCAGCCCCAGCATTTT. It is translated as CASSTILRDRFNQPQHF.